Detailed here is one TCR beta chain. This clone was detected once. Its antigen has not been determined. No base quality information exists; no much larger clone differs at one position. The library was obtained by the immunoSEQ multiplex PCR assay. The multiplex PCR relied on a mix of 60 forward primers for TCR Vbeta segments and 13 reverse primers for TCR Jbeta segments. The CDR3 region of rearranged TCR beta genes was amplified from genomic DNA by a multiplex PCR assay. The amplified TCR beta libraries were sequenced on the Illumina HiSeq System as 87-base-pair reads. The published analysis was carried out like this. A later analysis tallied tens of millions of unique TCR beta chains across the 700 or so repertoires, and approximately 12 million of those chains were shared by two or more donors. Raw reads were error-corrected and collapsed into unique sequences with a nearest-neighbor algorithm that merged closely related sequences to remove PCR and sequencing errors. CDR3 sequences were aligned to IMGT reference sequences to assign V, D and J gene segments. Each retained sequence needed at least a six-nucleotide match to both a V gene segment and a J gene segment. Rearrangements were classified as productive when the CDR3 lacked stop codons and remained in frame with V and J, and all other rearrangements were classified as non-productive. CDR3 was defined by IMGT convention, running from the second conserved V-encoded cysteine to the conserved J-encoded phenylalanine. Sequences without an unambiguous match to a single V gene segment were excluded from the earlier analysis of over 500 of the donors. In an earlier analysis of several hundred of the donors, V segments were called functional above 56.7% productive rearrangements and were called segregating when the between-donor standard deviation exceeded 5%. A statistical classification framework was developed to diagnose cytomegalovirus status using the catalog of TCR beta chain sequences. In a later analysis, TCR nucleotide sequences were compared against IMGT/GENE-DB human TR gene sequences so that V and J genes could be assigned. A later analysis assigned CDR3 sequences and most-parsimonious VDJ recombination scenarios with the TCRdist pipeline. In a later analysis, each TCR beta chain was defined by its CDR3 amino acid sequence together with its V-gene family, and reads without a unique V-gene family were excluded. A later analysis removed over 500 highly shared, low-generation-probability nucleotide sequences to deal with suspected cross-contamination and a sequencing artifact. In a later analysis, a clonal expansion index for each public chain was calculated from normalized within-repertoire ranks of inferred template counts. In a later analysis, generation probabilities were computed using a VDJ recombination model fitted to out-of-frame rearrangements, and the results were checked against IGoR. In a later analysis, hypergeometric tests were used to score TCR-TCR, TCR-HLA and TCR-CMV co-occurrence, with a repertoire-size bias correction applied to TCR pairs. A later analysis estimated false discovery rates by permuting HLA or CMV assignments 20 times. In a later analysis, co-occurring TCRs were grouped using DBSCAN, with TCRdist sequence similarity added in when clustering inside HLA-allele-positive subsets. For co-occurrence clustering, repertoires with fewer than 30,000 or more than 120,000 public chains were excluded, along with five repertoires with anomalous nucleotide sharing. TCRdb's version of the immuneACCESS table is confined to in-frame rearrangements and falls short of the full clone set. An unresolved V gene accounts for under half of the shortfall where checked; the remainder is of unknown origin. V and J calls and clone size are those listed in that table; D and trimming were worked out from the DNA. This sample gives approximately 210,000 clones in total; about 80% of them show up just once. The top ten clones comprise less than 2% of the sample.

This sample stems from a study of cytomegalovirus exposure and HLA in healthy donors (dated by TCRdb to 2016 to 2017). Study-level background: According to an earlier analysis of 587 of the donors, about 179 million T cells yielded some 120 million unique TCR beta sequences and less than 300 Gb of sequence data. About 310 gigabases of sequencing data and approximately 93 million unique TCR sequences were included in an early release covering several hundred HLA-typed donors. Of the roughly 400 genotyped donors, about 80% fell in the genetic ancestry cluster associated with self-reported Caucasian donors. The study was designed to test whether signatures of past pathogen exposure could be identified by cataloging public T cell receptors. The study used immunosequencing to profile the T cell repertoires of several hundred subjects and linked those repertoires to cytomegalovirus serostatus. A separate validation cohort of 90 to 150 different subjects was used in addition to the approximately 700-subject first cohort. To predict cytomegalovirus infection status, the study brought together high-throughput TCR immunosequencing, statistical association of individual TCRs with disease status, and machine learning. To study patterns of TCR occurrence, a later analysis re-analyzed previously published TCR beta repertoires from several hundred donors and added high-resolution HLA genotyping. In the later analysis, no new phenotypic data were used to find candidate immune exposures; instead, reliance was placed on TCR beta sequences and their occurrence across donors. To decide whether each TCR beta V gene segment behaved as functional or pseudogenic, an earlier analysis of some 600 of the donors relied on high-throughput TCR beta sequencing. Donor age, sex, ethnicity and CMV serostatus were compiled together with the repertoire data. Genome-wide SNP genotypes for about 60% of the 666 donors were used in a later genetic analysis, which treated that subset as a discovery cohort. All discovery cohort repertoires had been generated on a single sequencing platform. HLA typing included class I and class II loci at four-digit resolution. The number of donors typed differed by locus, with roughly 629-640 for A, B, C, DRB1 and DQB1, more than 500 for DQA1, 600 to 610 for DPA1, and 400 to 490 for DPB1. Five DR-DQ haplotypes were treated as single units for association and clustering because of strong linkage in the cohort. On average, around 200,000 unique TCR beta nucleotide sequences were sequenced per donor among a few hundred genotyped donors of the cohort, with around 19% of those sequences being non-productive.

General study outcomes and caveats: A later analysis found that TCR association rates varied across HLA loci, with DRB1 alleles showing the most associated TCRs and HLA-C alleles the fewest. In a later analysis, HLA-associated TCR beta chains were found to be more clonally expanded and to have lower generation probabilities than equally common non-associated chains. A later analysis reported that several top co-occurrence clusters appeared linked to parvovirus B19, influenza, CMV and Epstein-Barr virus. Because HLA typing was missing for some donors at each locus, association tests included only the typed subset. When HLA alleles, especially DR and DQ, strongly co-occurred, attributing TCR associations to individual alleles was difficult. The classifier was reported to diagnose cytomegalovirus status with high specificity and sensitivity in both the original and validation cohorts. In a later genetic analysis, fewer N-insertions in productive TCRs were reported among donors in an Asian-associated ancestry cluster than the roughly 700-donor mean. Most CMV-associated TCR beta chains appeared to be HLA-restricted in a later analysis, and the HLA associations seemed to be driven largely by CMV exposure. In an earlier analysis of approximately 590 of the donors, most TCR beta V segments were observed in productive rearrangements about 87% or about 30% of the time, broadly matching IMGT annotations. A total of fewer than 200 TCR beta chains were listed by the study as associated with cytomegalovirus. Most TCR sequences were seen in very few donors, while some public TCRs were found in many individuals. A few of the identified cytomegalovirus-associated TCR beta chains were confirmed in vitro to be specific for cytomegalovirus antigens. Some IMGT-functional V segments, including TRBV6-2 and TRBV6-3, could not be distinguished by the 87-base-pair reads and were therefore excluded. An association between a missense DCLRE1C variant and V-gene and J-gene trimming of TCR beta chains was found in a later genetic analysis and replicated in an independent cohort. The cohort was sequenced for TCR beta chains only, and without alpha or paired-chain data the features that could be detected were limited. A group of highly shared sequence variants was considered likely to be a technical artifact of the sequencing pipeline. Correlated functional status among segregating V segments might reflect linkage disequilibrium, but an unknown experimental factor could not be ruled out. According to the authors, the approach could potentially be generalized to other disease states and immunological phenotypes. Because counts were too low, roughly 16 rarely observed V segments, including chromosome 9 orphons, were left out of the earlier analysis of 500 to 650 of the donors. A further reported finding was that TCR beta sequences accurately predicted the HLA-A and HLA-B alleles for most subjects in the first cohort. The presence/absence analyses assumed that sequencing depth was roughly uniform across donors, and that assumption may not be true. CMV serostatus was the only immune exposure information available for the cohort. In a later analysis, over 15,000 TCR beta sequences were associated with specific HLA alleles at a false discovery rate of 0.05.

In total, around 600 healthy bone marrow donors made up the cohort. At the time of sampling, all cohort members were nominally healthy, though unrecorded immune exposures were likely present. The donor was CMV seronegative and was included in the group of a few hundred seronegative cohort members. Each donor provided a peripheral blood sample, and peripheral blood mononuclear cells were used for TCR beta sequencing. Genomic DNA was extracted from the blood cell samples with the Qiagen DNeasy Blood Extraction Kit. V loses 4 bases of germline sequence and J loses 0 bases, and the interval between the two ends is 7 bases. The germline V gene (reference sequence) sets CDR1 to SEHNR and CDR2 to FQNEAQ. The CDR3 spans 15 residues, from the cysteine through the phenylalanine. The DNA shown is the 45-base CDR3, in frame from base 1.

The chain was built from TRBV7-9 and TRBJ2-6; TRBD1 is a weak D gene call, 5 bases matching. The source material was PBMCs. This sequence originates from a male donor in good health and CMV-seronegative. The DNA sequence reads TGTGCCAGCAGCTACGACAGCTCTGGGGCCAACGTCCTGACTTTC. Translated, this is CASSYDSSGANVLTF.